The T cell receptor beta chain under discussion was sequenced for a study of blood T cell repertoires in COVID-19. How the authors handled the data: Counts of nucleated cells, estimated from reference gene primer amplification, were obtained. Some clones are missing from TCRdb's copy, which holds only in-frame ones; the method was immunoSEQ multiplex PCR. V, J and clone size are taken as reported in that table, and D and trimming were inferred from the DNA itself. The table shows 150,000 to 200,000 clones, with 85% occurring only once. CDR3 length: 14 amino acids. The V gene lost 2 bases and the J gene lost 3 bases, with 11 bases spanning the gap. Per germline, CDR1 SGHNT and CDR2 YYREEE (reference sequence).

The receptor's source is a human donor with acute or convalescent COVID-19. The donor label of this sample is uncertain. Material: peripheral blood. The chain joins TRBV5-4 to TRBJ2-5; weak D call: TRBD2 (5 bases). In nucleotides, the CDR3 is TGTGCCAGCAGCTTCGCCGGGAACAAAGAGACCCAGTACTTC. Translation: CASSFAGNKETQYF.